The following is a T cell receptor beta chain sequence with its context. What antigen it recognizes has not been identified. This sample was taken from a study of cytomegalovirus exposure and HLA in healthy donors (dated by TCRdb to about 2017). With respect to the entire study: An earlier analysis of approximately 640 of the donors reported 250 to 350 Gb of sequence data and approximately 110 million unique TCR beta sequences from about 200 million T cells. Roughly 290 gigabases of sequencing data and approximately 91 million unique TCR sequences made up an early release that covered about 640 HLA-typed donors. Of the 300 to 450 genotyped donors, around 81% fell in the genetic ancestry cluster associated with self-reported Caucasian donors. The study was designed to test whether signatures of past pathogen exposure could be identified by cataloging public T cell receptors. The T cell repertoires of under 700 subjects were profiled by immunosequencing and related to cytomegalovirus serostatus. In addition to the first cohort of 666 subjects, a separate validation cohort of over 90 different subjects was used. To predict cytomegalovirus infection status, the study combined high-throughput TCR immunosequencing, statistical association of individual TCRs with disease status, and machine learning. A later analysis re-analyzed previously published TCR beta repertoires from 666 donors and added high-resolution HLA genotyping to study TCR occurrence patterns. Rather than drawing on any new phenotypic data, the later analysis identified candidate immune exposures from TCR beta sequences and the way those sequences occurred across donors. An earlier analysis of several hundred of the donors used high-throughput TCR beta sequencing to judge whether each TCR beta V gene segment behaved as functional or pseudogenic. Donor age, sex, ethnicity and CMV serostatus were collected together with the repertoire data. A later genetic analysis took genome-wide SNP genotypes for about 55% of the roughly 670 donors and used that subset as a discovery cohort. Every repertoire in the discovery cohort had been generated on one and the same sequencing platform. Class I and class II HLA loci were covered by the typing at four-digit resolution. The number of donors typed differed by locus, with roughly 629-640 for A, B, C, DRB1 and DQB1, around 520 for DQA1, approximately 580 for DPA1, and 472 for DPB1. Roughly 5 DR-DQ haplotypes were treated as single units for association and clustering because of strong linkage in the cohort. Among around 400 genotyped donors of the cohort, an average of about 240,000 unique TCR beta nucleotide sequences was sequenced per donor, of which approximately 18% were non-productive. The research as a whole found: Some 15 rarely observed V segments, including chromosome 9 orphons, were excluded from the earlier analysis of some 590 of the donors because counts were too low. In a later analysis, TCR association rates were found to vary across HLA loci, with the most associated TCRs seen for DRB1 alleles and the fewest for HLA-C alleles. According to a later analysis, most CMV-associated TCR beta chains appeared to be HLA-restricted, and the HLA associations seemed to be driven largely by CMV exposure. In a later genetic analysis, a missense DCLRE1C variant was associated with V-gene and J-gene trimming of TCR beta chains, and the association was replicated in an independent cohort. A few of the identified cytomegalovirus-associated TCR beta chains were confirmed in vitro to be specific for cytomegalovirus antigens. The study gave a list of around 170 TCR beta chains associated with cytomegalovirus. Specific HLA alleles were associated with 15,000 to 20,000 TCR beta sequences at a false discovery rate of 0.05 in a later analysis. Cytomegalovirus status was reported to be diagnosed by the classifier with high specificity and sensitivity in both the original and validation cohorts. In this cohort, only TCR beta chains were sequenced, and detectable features were limited by the absence of alpha or paired-chain data. A cluster of highly shared sequence variants was judged likely to be a technical artifact of the sequencing pipeline. Linkage disequilibrium might explain the correlated functional status among segregating V segments, but an unknown experimental factor could not be ruled out. Immune exposure information for the cohort was limited to CMV serostatus. A further reported finding was that TCR beta sequences accurately predicted the HLA-A and HLA-B alleles for most subjects in the first cohort. A later genetic analysis reported fewer N-insertions in productive TCRs among donors in an Asian-associated ancestry cluster than the roughly 720-donor mean. When HLA alleles, especially DR and DQ, strongly co-occurred, attributing TCR associations to individual alleles was difficult. Because HLA typing was unavailable for some donors at each locus, only the typed subset was used in association tests. Across donors, most TCR sequences were observed very rarely, whereas some public TCRs were present in many individuals. The presence/absence analyses assumed that sequencing depth was roughly uniform across donors, and that assumption may not be true. It was suggested by the authors that the approach could potentially be generalized to other disease states and immunological phenotypes. In a later analysis, HLA-associated TCR beta chains showed more clonal expansion and lower generation probabilities than non-associated chains that were equally common. Several of the top co-occurrence clusters appeared to be linked to parvovirus B19, influenza, CMV and Epstein-Barr virus, according to a later analysis. Some IMGT-functional V segments, including TRBV6-2 and TRBV6-3, could not be distinguished by the 87-base-pair reads and were therefore excluded. Broadly in line with IMGT annotations, most TCR beta V segments showed up in productive rearrangements about 87% or about 30% of the time in an earlier analysis of approximately 640 of the donors.

The cohort was made up of 500 to 800 healthy bone marrow donors. At the time of sampling, all cohort members were nominally healthy, though unrecorded immune exposures were likely present. The donor tested CMV seropositive and was one of the 289 seropositive cohort members. Each donor provided a peripheral blood sample, and peripheral blood mononuclear cells were used for TCR beta sequencing. The Qiagen DNeasy Blood Extraction Kit was used to extract genomic DNA from the blood cell samples. The library came from the immunoSEQ multiplex PCR assay. The multiplex PCR relied on a mix of 60 forward primers for TCR Vbeta segments and 13 reverse primers for TCR Jbeta segments. Amplification of the CDR3 region of rearranged TCR beta genes was performed with a multiplex PCR assay on genomic DNA. The amplified TCR beta libraries were sequenced on the Illumina HiSeq System as 87-base-pair reads. From the authors' description of their analysis: In a later analysis, approximately 74 million unique TCR beta chains were counted across the 500 to 700 repertoires, and roughly 10 million of these chains were shared by at least two donors. Raw reads were error-corrected and collapsed into unique sequences by a nearest-neighbor algorithm in which closely related sequences were merged to remove PCR and sequencing errors. V, D and J gene segments were assigned by aligning CDR3 sequences to IMGT reference sequences. Each retained sequence needed at least a six-nucleotide match to both a V gene segment and a J gene segment. A rearrangement counted as productive if the CDR3 had no stop codons and remained in frame with V and J, and every other rearrangement counted as non-productive. Following IMGT convention, CDR3 was defined as the stretch from the second conserved V-encoded cysteine up to the conserved J-encoded phenylalanine. Sequences without an unambiguous match to a single V gene segment were excluded from the earlier analysis of 500 to 700 of the donors. In an earlier analysis of roughly 500 of the donors, V segments were called functional above 56.7% productive rearrangements and were called segregating when the between-donor standard deviation exceeded 5%. A statistical classification framework was built to diagnose cytomegalovirus status from the catalog of TCR beta chain sequences. V and J gene assignment, in a later analysis, came from comparing TCR nucleotide sequences with IMGT/GENE-DB human TR gene sequences. A later analysis assigned CDR3 sequences and most-parsimonious VDJ recombination scenarios with the TCRdist pipeline. In a later analysis, every TCR beta chain was defined by the combination of its CDR3 amino acid sequence and its V-gene family, and reads without a unique V-gene family were dropped. As a way to deal with suspected cross-contamination and a sequencing artifact, a later analysis dropped under 600 nucleotide sequences that were highly shared and had low generation probability. A later analysis calculated a clonal expansion index for each public chain from normalized within-repertoire ranks of inferred template counts. In a later analysis, generation probabilities were computed with a VDJ recombination model fitted to out-of-frame rearrangements, and the resulting probabilities were checked against IGoR. Hypergeometric tests were used in a later analysis to score TCR-TCR, TCR-HLA and TCR-CMV co-occurrence, with a repertoire-size bias correction applied to the TCR pairs. A later analysis estimated false discovery rates by permuting HLA or CMV assignments 20 times. In a later analysis, co-occurring TCRs were grouped with DBSCAN, and TCRdist sequence similarity was added when clustering was performed within HLA-allele-positive subsets. Co-occurrence clustering excluded repertoires with fewer than 30,000 or more than 120,000 public chains, plus five with anomalous nucleotide sharing. What TCRdb holds here is the immuneACCESS table cut down to in-frame rearrangements. Part of the clones is not present; checked against another copy, under half of the missing clones reflect an unresolved V gene, and the others are unexplained. The V and J calls and clone size are taken from that table; D and trimming were inferred from the DNA. The sample table holds 200,000 or so clones. The ten largest clones add up to more than 0.95% of the sample.

V drops 0 bases and J drops 7 bases, leaving 15 bases in between. The germline V gene specifies MNHEY as CDR1 and SVGAGI as CDR2. Counted from cysteine to phenylalanine, this CDR3 has 15 amino acids. Only the CDR3 DNA stays, 45 bases, in frame from base 1. The origin of this receptor is a girl aged 2 to 10 in good health and CMV-seropositive. The V gene is TRBV6-5 and the J gene is TRBJ1-2; the D segment cannot be called with confidence. The specimen sequenced was PBMCs. The DNA sequence reads TGTGCCAGCAGTTACTCCCCTCCCGGGGAGGGTGGCTACACCTTC. This yields the protein CASSYSPPGEGGYTF.